The clone carrying this TCR beta chain was seen just once. V was pared by 5 bases and J by 4 bases, with 4 bases of the junction left unmatched. Germline V gene lookup returns CDR1 SGHVS and CDR2 FNYEAQ. CDR3 length equals 13 residues. Residents of approximately 25 US areas, aged about 18 to 89 years, made up the participants. Donors in Cohort 3 counted as recovered after two negative PCRs, clearance, or symptom resolution. The table came from immunoSEQ multiplex PCR; TCRdb's copy has only in-frame clones and leaves some out. The profile shows about 200,000 clones, about nine tenths of them singletons. These data belong to a study of blood T cell repertoires in COVID-19.

The sequence came from a woman aged 30 to 39 who had recovered from COVID-19. The chain is built from TRBV7-6 and TRBJ1-2; 7 bases agree with TRBD1. Sequencing was done on a sample of PBMCs or T cells enriched from blood (not recorded which). The CDR3 DNA is TGTGCCAGCAGCCTGCAGGGGGGCTATGGCTACACCTTC. Amino acids: CASSLQGGYGYTF. The variable domain in full, completed from reference TRBV7-6 and TRBJ1-2, reads GAGVSQSPRYKVTKRGQDVALRCDPISGHVSLYWYRQALGQGPEFLTYFNYEAQQDKSGLPNDRFSAERPEGSISTLTIQRTEQRDSAMYRCASSLQGGYGYTFGSGTRLTVV.